The next 29 T cell receptor beta chains were all read from a single sample in a study of cytomegalovirus exposure and HLA in healthy donors. Primers for the PCR totalled 60 Vbeta and 13 Jbeta. TCRdb keeps only in-frame clones here, not all; method: immunoSEQ multiplex PCR. This table holds under 200,000 clones, around 76% found once. The sample consisted of PBMCs. These receptors were obtained from a man in his 60s in good health and CMV-seronegative.

The chain recombines TRBV7-8 with TRBJ1-1; tentatively, D is TRBD1 (6 bases). V lost 3 bases, J lost 5 bases, and 10 bases lay in between. Germline V gene sequence: CDR1 SGHVS, CDR2 FQNEAQ. The CDR3 runs to 13 residues. The CDR3, as DNA: TGTGCCAGCAGCTTGGGGGGGCGGACTGAAGCTTTCTTT. Translated, it gives CASSLGGRTEAFF.

The chain carries TRBV5-1 and TRBJ1-1; D is perhaps TRBD1 (6 bases). Trimming cost V 0 bases and J 5 bases, with 11 bases left between them. This CDR3 has 14 amino acids. CDR1 SGHRS and CDR2 YFSETQ come from the germline V gene. The CDR3 coding sequence is TGCGCCAGCAGCTTGGCACAGGGACGGACTGAAGCTTTCTTT. Translated: CASSLAQGRTEAFF.

This chain connects TRBV6-5 to TRBJ1-3; no definite D call. CDR1 and CDR2 from the germline V gene are MNHEY and SVGAGI. CDR3 length: 13 residues. V was cut by 9 bases and J by 4 bases, with 13 bases left in between. In DNA form, the CDR3 reads TGTGCCAGTAGGTTACAGCCGGGAAACACCATATATTTT. Translating it yields CASRLQPGNTIYF.

The V call is TRBV18, the J call TRBJ1-3; the match to TRBD1 covers 9 bases. V shed 0 bases, J shed 0 bases, and the junction held 6 bases outside the gene matches. Germline CDR1 KGHSH, CDR2 LQKENI. This CDR3 region has 18 residues. The CDR3 bases are TGTGCCAGCTCACCACCTTCGGGACAGGGCCTCTCTGGAAACACCATATATTTT. Translating it yields CASSPPSGQGLSGNTIYF.

The V call is TRBV7-2, the J call TRBJ2-3; 10 positions match TRBD2. Per germline, CDR1 SGHTA and CDR2 FQGNSA. V was clipped by 2 bases and J by 9 bases; unmatched bases: 8. The CDR3 runs to 15 residues. In DNA form, the CDR3 reads TGTGCCAGCAGCTTAAATCCTAGCGGGAGTTGGACGCAGTATTTT. It codes for CASSLNPSGSWTQYF.

The genes are TRBV7-9 and TRBJ2-3, with TRBD2 identical over 11 bases. The CDR3 loop spans 15 amino acids. Per germline, CDR1 SEHNR and CDR2 FQNEAQ (reference sequence). Trimming took 5 bases from V and 0 from J; bases not matched to a gene: 1. The CDR3 loop is CASSRTSGSTDTQYF. CDR3 bases: TGTGCCAGCAGCCGGACTAGCGGGAGCACAGATACGCAGTATTTT.

V and J are TRBV7-6 and TRBJ2-3; tentative D call: TRBD2 (6 bases). V dropped 5 bases and J dropped 6 bases, with 24 bases sitting between them. CDR3 length: 17 amino acids. Looked up from germline, CDR1 is SGHVS and CDR2 is FNYEAQ. The CDR3 sequence is CASSKEGRAPSKDTQYF. CDR3 sequence (DNA): TGTGCCAGCAGCAAGGAGGGCAGGGCCCCTAGCAAGGATACGCAGTATTTT.

This clone was observed a few times. This sequence joins TRBV5-1 and TRBJ2-2, with 7 nucleotides matching TRBD1. Germline trimming cut 3 bases from V and 7 bases from J; bases unmatched to any gene: 9. The CDR3 is made up of 15 amino acids. The germline V gene has CDR1 SGHRS and CDR2 YFSETQ. Written as DNA, the CDR3 is TGCGCCAGCAGCTCGACCGGGACAGCCTACGGGGAGCTGTTTTTT. This translates into CASSSTGTAYGELFF.

This clone was observed once. The chain carries TRBV10-1 and TRBJ2-1, with 9 bases that match TRBD1. This CDR3 has 15 residues. Germline loops: CDR1 WNHNN, CDR2 SYGVQD (reference sequence). J gave up 2 bases and V 4 bases, and 3 bases lay outside the gene matches. The CDR3 bases are TGCGCCAGCAGTGCTGACAGGGGGACCTACAATGAGCAGTTCTTC. Translation gives CASSADRGTYNEQFF.

The J gene is TRBJ2-1, the V gene TRBV7-2; 9 bases line up with TRBD2. The CDR3 sequence is 15 residues long. Losses at the gene ends were 1 base for V and 10 bases for J; bases not matched to a gene: 8. Looked up from germline, CDR1 is SGHTA and CDR2 is FQGNSA. CDR3 sequence: CASSLVVREGLEQFF. CDR3 nucleotides: TGTGCCAGCAGCTTAGTGGTGCGGGAGGGCCTGGAGCAGTTCTTC.

This chain links TRBV28 with TRBJ1-4; TRBD1 aligns across 7 bases. The germline V gene has CDR1 MDHEN and CDR2 SYDVKM. The CDR3 is 14 amino acids. The J segment lost 4 bases and the V segment lost 3 bases, leaving 2 bases of the junction unmatched. The CDR3 DNA follows: TGTGCCAGCAGTTTGGGACAGAGTAATGAAAAACTGTTTTTT. It yields the protein CASSLGQSNEKLFF.

This chain links TRBV29-1 with TRBJ1-1; D possibly corresponds to TRBD1 (6 bases). Per the germline V gene, CDR1 is SQVTM and CDR2 is ANQGSEA. V lost 7 bases and J 5 bases, leaving 17 bases between the germline ends. The CDR3 length is 13 residues. The CDR3 DNA follows: TGCAGCGCCGAGACAAGGGGGAGTACTGAAGCTTTCTTT. As protein: CSAETRGSTEAFF.

This sequence joins TRBV7-3 and TRBJ1-1; TRBD1 is a possible D gene (6 bases). Per germline, CDR1 SGHTA and CDR2 FQGTGA. CDR3 length: 13 residues. V lost 5 bases to trimming and J lost 8 bases, with 15 bases between them. CDR3 in DNA: TGTGCCAGCAGCCCGGGGAGGGGGGGAGAAGCTTTCTTT. This translates into CASSPGRGGEAFF.

The chain combines TRBV4-2 with TRBJ1-6, with 7 nucleotides matching TRBD1. The germline V gene has CDR1 LGHNA and CDR2 YNFKEQ. The CDR3 is 14 amino acids. After removal of 4 bases from V and 7 bases from J, the junction contained 4 bases not matched to a gene. CDR3 in DNA: TGTGCCAGCAGCCCCGGGACAGAGAATTCACCCCTCCACTTT. This encodes CASSPGTENSPLHF.

The chain links TRBV14 to TRBJ2-7, with D possibly TRBD2 on 6 matching bases. V gave up 8 bases and J gave up 7 bases, with 18 bases separating them. This CDR3 region has 13 residues. Germline V lookup: CDR1 SGHDN, CDR2 FVKESK. The chain's CDR3 is CASGGSGRREQYF. The CDR3 DNA is TGTGCCAGCGGAGGTAGCGGTCGGCGAGAGCAGTACTTC.

The rearrangement links TRBV19 to TRBJ2-7, with no clear D. Germline V gene data show CDR1 as LNHDA and CDR2 as SQIVND (reference sequence). This CDR3 region has 14 residues. The ends were cut back, 5 bases at V and 0 bases at J, with 11 bases in the middle. CDR3 nucleotides: TGTGCCAGTAGTGGCAGACTGAGCTCCTACGAGCAGTACTTC. Amino acids: CASSGRLSSYEQYF.

This chain links TRBV19 with TRBJ1-1; the match to TRBD1 covers 11 bases. Germline V CDR1 and CDR2: LNHDA, SQIVND (reference sequence). CDR3 length: 15 residues. J was trimmed by 5 bases and V by 5 bases; bases with no gene match: 7. DNA of the CDR3: TGTGCCAGTAGTGGCTGGACAGGGGGCGTGACTGAAGCTTTCTTT. Protein product: CASSGWTGGVTEAFF.

The chain recombines TRBV19 with TRBJ1-1; D ambiguous. Germline loops: CDR1 LNHDA, CDR2 SQIVND (reference sequence). With 8 bases removed from V and 6 bases from J, the gap between germline ends came to 19 bases. The CDR3 sequence is 14 residues long. CDR3 amino acids: CASVARDGTAEAFF. CDR3 sequence (DNA): TGTGCCAGTGTCGCCCGGGATGGAACAGCTGAAGCTTTCTTT.

CDR3: CAISEPTHGTSGEQFF. DNA for the CDR3: TGTGCCATCAGTGAGCCCACCCACGGGACTAGCGGCGAGCAGTTCTTC. The V and J genes are TRBV10-3 and TRBJ2-1; 11 nucleotides align to TRBD2. After removal of 2 bases from V and 10 bases from J, the junction contained 10 bases not matched to a gene. The CDR3 has 16 residues. Germline V gene data show CDR1 as ENHRY and CDR2 as SYGVKD.

The gene calls are TRBV7-2 and TRBJ2-5, with D tentatively TRBD2 (6 bases). The V and J ends lost 5 bases and 5 bases respectively, with 15 bases between them. The germline gives CDR1 SGHTA, CDR2 FQGNSA. The CDR3 runs 14 residues. DNA for the CDR3: TGTGCCAGCAGCGGCGGGGTTGCGGAGGAGACCCAGTACTTC. Translating it yields CASSGGVAEETQYF. The full variable domain, rest sourced from reference TRBV7-2 and TRBJ2-5, is GAGVSQSPSNKVTEKGKDVELRCDPISGHTALYWYRQSLGQGLEFLIYFQGNSAPDKSGLPSDRFSAERTGGSVSTLTIQRTQQEDSAVYLCASSGGVAEETQYFGPGTRLLVL.

This sequence joins TRBV9 and TRBJ1-3, with D maybe TRBD1 (6 bases). The CDR3 is 15 residues long. From germline, CDR1 is SGDLS and CDR2 YYNGEE. Trimming pared 2 bases from V and 0 bases from J, leaving 9 bases between. CDR3 sequence reads: CASSVPTGSGNTIYF. CDR3 coding DNA: TGTGCCAGCAGCGTCCCGACAGGCTCTGGAAACACCATATATTTT.

The CDR3, as DNA: TGTGCCAGCAGCTTAGAATCAGGGGTCCCCGGGGAGCTGTTTTTT. Amino acid sequence: CASSLESGVPGELFF. This chain links TRBV11-3 with TRBJ2-2; the D gene is possibly TRBD1 (6 bases). Deletions cut 0 bases from V and 6 bases from J, with 11 bases between. CDR1 is SGHNT and CDR2 is YENEEA in the germline V gene. The CDR3 has 15 residues.

This chain joins TRBV9 and TRBJ1-2; D may be TRBD1 (6 bases). Germline V CDR1 and CDR2: SGDLS, YYNGEE. This CDR3 is 15 amino acids long. Trimming pared 3 bases from V and 4 bases from J, leaving 16 bases between. CDR3 sequence: CASSAWGGHGYGYTF. The CDR3 coding sequence is TGTGCCAGCAGCGCTTGGGGGGGGCATGGCTATGGCTACACCTTC.

This chain links TRBV5-3 with TRBJ2-2; 11 nucleotides agree with TRBD2. TRBV5-3 is noted as an ORF with a role that remains uncertain. J was trimmed by 4 bases and V by 3 bases; bases with no gene match: 11. CDR3 size: 18 residues. CDR3 loop: CARSSPELAGGFTGELFF. DNA for the CDR3: TGTGCCAGAAGCTCGCCTGAGCTAGCGGGGGGATTCACCGGGGAGCTGTTTTTT.

In this sample, this clone turned up a few times. The V gene is TRBV11-2, the J gene TRBJ1-4, with 8 bases lining up with TRBD1. V gave up 5 bases and J gave up 3 bases; unmatched junction bases: 8. Germline V gene sequence: CDR1 SGHAT, CDR2 FQNNGV. The CDR3 has 16 amino acids. This CDR3 reads CASSPRRGQANEKLFF. CDR3 DNA: TGTGCCAGCAGCCCTAGAAGGGGACAGGCTAATGAAAAACTGTTTTTT.

The CDR3 DNA reads as TGCGCCAGCAGCCAAGATCTGACTAGGGGACCATTAAACAATGAGCAGTTCTTC. Its protein is CASSQDLTRGPLNNEQFF. The chain has TRBV4-3 and TRBJ2-1; the D gene is possibly TRBD2 (6 bases). Germline V gives CDR1 LGHNA, CDR2 YSLEER. Between the trimmed V and J ends, which lost 0 bases and 5 bases, there was a span of 20 bases. The CDR3 is 18 amino acids.

This clone was picked up one time. J is TRBJ2-7 and V is TRBV5-1; D is perhaps TRBD2 (5 bases). CDR3 length: 13 amino acids. V was cut by 6 bases and J by 3 bases, with 13 bases left in between. Germline values: CDR1 SGHRS, CDR2 YFSETQ. For the CDR3, the DNA is TGCGCCAGCAAGGGCGATGGGAGCTACGAGCAGTACTTC. It specifies CASKGDGSYEQYF.

The CDR3 DNA reads as TGCGCCAGCAGTTTAAGCGCTGTGAACACCGGGGAGCTGTTTTTT. It encodes CASSLSAVNTGELFF. The chain couples TRBV5-1 to TRBJ2-2; D unresolved. Germline CDR1 and CDR2: SGHRS and YFSETQ. V was trimmed by 5 bases and J by 1 base, leaving 12 bases between them. CDR3 length: 15 residues.

The chain recombines TRBV28 with TRBJ1-1; 7 nucleotides agree with TRBD1. The V gene end was trimmed by 5 bases and the J gene end by 11 bases; junction bases not matched to a gene: 8. This CDR3 is built from 12 residues. The germline gives CDR1 MDHEN, CDR2 SYDVKM. The CDR3 DNA sequence: TGTGCCAGCAGTCGAGACAGGGTGTCGGCTTTCTTT. Protein sequence: CASSRDRVSAFF. The full variable domain, completed using reference TRBV28 and TRBJ1-1, is DVKVTQSSRYLVKRTGEKVFLECVQDMDHENMFWYRQDPGLGLRLIYFSYDVKMKEKGDIPEGYSVSREKKERFSLILESASTNQTSMYLCASSRDRVSAFFGQGTRLTVV.